Each of the 28 T cell receptor beta chains below was sequenced from the same sample in a study of T cell clonality in common variable immunodeficiency. Some clones are missing from TCRdb's copy, which holds only in-frame ones; the method was immunoSEQ multiplex PCR. Altogether about 37,000 clones were found in the sample, and no singletons occur. The sequencing sample was made of peripheral blood mononuclear cells. The receptors shown here come from a person aged 18 to 75 in good health.

This clone appeared many times. The read falls 3 residues short of the CDR3 end, and the missing part is taken from the germline J gene. This chain connects TRBV29-1 to TRBJ1-1, with D maybe TRBD1 (6 bases). The CDR3 sequence is 15 residues long. The germline CDR1 and CDR2 sequences are SQVTM and ANQGSEA. V lost 6 bases, J lost 0 bases, and 17 bases lay in between. CDR3 in amino acids: CSVHGTPNVNTEAFF. The DNA read from the CDR3 is TGCAGCGTACACGGGACACCAAACGTGAACACTGAA.

This clone showed up many times. One junction end does not reproduce the germline sequence, and a read error may be involved. The read comes to an end 3 residues before the CDR3 does, leaving the germline J gene to fill in the end. This sequence joins TRBV4-2 and TRBJ1-1, with 9 bases identical to TRBD1. There are 14 residues in the CDR3. The germline V gene encodes CDR1 LGHNA and CDR2 YNFKEQ. CDR3 sequence: CASSRHRGLTEAFF. CDR3 DNA, as far as it was read: TGCGCCAGCAGCCGCCACAGGGGGCTCACTGAA.

This clone occurred many times. The DNA ends 3 residues before the CDR3 does, and the rest of the CDR3 is filled in from the germline J gene. J is TRBJ1-1 and V is TRBV7-9; D remains ambiguous. This CDR3 comprises 12 residues. From germline, CDR1 is SEHNR and CDR2 FQNEAQ (reference sequence). V gave up 2 bases and J gave up 2 bases, with 3 bases separating them. This CDR3 reads CASSLYNTEAFF. The CDR3 DNA, read in part, is TGTGCCAGCAGCTTATATAACACTGAA.

This clone was seen many times. From the germline J gene comes the end of the CDR3, since the read stops 3 residues before it. The chain couples TRBV4-1 to TRBJ2-2; weak D call: TRBD2 (7 bases). In germline, CDR1 is MGHRA, CDR2 YSYEKL. V lost 1 base to trimming and J lost 6 bases, with 18 bases between them. This CDR3 has 17 amino acids. CDR3 DNA (partial): TGCGCCAGCAGCCAAGGAGGGGGGGTAGGTGTCGCCGGGGAG. This codes for CASSQGGGVGVAGE. The whole CDR3 is CASSQGGGVGVAGELFF.

Regarding this clone: The missing CDR3 end, 3 residues past where the read stops, is filled in from the germline J gene. The chain employs TRBV11-2 and TRBJ2-7, with D tentatively TRBD2 (8 bases). CDR1 and CDR2 from the germline V gene are SGHAT and FQNNGV. This CDR3 contains 15 residues. Trimming took off 5 bases at V and 6 bases at J, with 20 bases between the two ends. The CDR3 region is CASSPPGGSGVEQYF. The part of the CDR3 DNA that was read is TGTGCCAGCAGCCCTCCAGGGGGTAGCGGGGTCGAG.

This clone was observed at least ten times. The CDR3 end is not reached by the read, which stops 3 residues before it; the germline J gene fills it in. The V and J genes are TRBV5-1 and TRBJ2-1; D is possibly TRBD1 or TRBD2 (6 bases each). This CDR3 has 13 residues. Trimming stripped 2 bases from V and 9 bases from J, with 12 bases between. CDR1 and CDR2 (germline): SGHRS, YFSETQ. CDR3 DNA (partial): TGCGCCAGCAGCTTCAGAGGAGGGGGTGAG. Encoded protein: CASSFRGGGE. The CDR3 reads in full as CASSFRGGGEQFF.

With regard to this clone: Sequencing ends 3 residues short of the CDR3 end; the germline J gene provides the rest. V gene TRBV5-1 combines with J gene TRBJ2-3, with TRBD1 identical over 8 bases. The CDR3 is made up of 17 amino acids. Germline trimming cut 4 bases from V and 1 base from J; bases unmatched to any gene: 11. CDR1 is SGHRS and CDR2 is YFSETQ in the germline V gene. The DNA read from the CDR3 is TGCGCCAGCAGCCGTGTTCTGGGACAGGAACGCACAGATACG. This codes for CASSRVLGQERTDT. The CDR3 in its entirety is CASSRVLGQERTDTQYF.

This clone showed up many times. The observed sequence ends 3 residues before the CDR3 terminus, with the missing tail filled in from the germline J gene. The chain recombines TRBV6-2 or TRBV6-3 with TRBJ1-1; tentatively, D is TRBD1 (5 bases). Germline V CDR1 and CDR2: MNHEY, SVGEGT. Trimming took off 7 bases at V and 0 bases at J, with 15 bases between the two ends. This CDR3 has 15 residues. The part of the CDR3 DNA that was read is TGTGCCAGCACCGACTGGTCAGGGTTGAACACTGAA. Amino acids: CASTDWSGLNTE. The entire CDR3 protein reads CASTDWSGLNTEAFF.

This clone has ten or more counts. Read data end 3 residues before the CDR3 end; the end is taken from the germline J gene. The chain recombines TRBV30 with TRBJ2-7, with TRBD1 matching over 10 bases. J lost 5 bases, V lost 0 bases, and 4 bases had no gene match. This CDR3 is 14 amino acids long. Looked up from germline, CDR1 is GTSNPN and CDR2 is SVGIG (reference sequence). Here the CDR3 reads CAWSVLTGGNEQYF. Incomplete CDR3 DNA: TGTGCCTGGAGTGTATTGACAGGGGGCAACGAG. Full variable domain (rest looked up from reference TRBV30 and TRBJ2-7): SQTIHQWPATLVQPVGSPLSLECTVEGTSNPNLYWYRQAAGRGLQLLFYSVGIGQISSEVPQNLSASRPQDRQFILSSKKLLLSDSGFYLCAWSVLTGGNEQYFGPGTRLTVT.

This clone has ten or more counts. Read sequence stops 3 residues before the CDR3 end, and the germline J gene provides the missing end. The rearrangement links TRBV10-3 to TRBJ1-2; D might be TRBD1 (5 bases). Germline V gene lookup returns CDR1 ENHRY and CDR2 SYGVKD. V was pared by 2 bases and J by 2 bases, with 18 bases between. The length of the CDR3 is 17 residues. The CDR3 spells CAISETQGGGVNYGYTF. The CDR3 bases that were read are TGTGCCATCAGTGAGACCCAAGGCGGGGGAGTAAACTATGGC.

This clone was picked up many times. The read is 3 residues too short to cover the CDR3 end, so that end is filled in from the germline J gene. The V and J genes are TRBV7-9 and TRBJ2-1, with TRBD1 as a possible D gene (6 bases). With 5 bases removed from V and 8 bases from J, the gap between germline ends came to 19 bases. From germline, CDR1 is SEHNR and CDR2 FQNEAQ (reference sequence). The CDR3 is 15 residues long. This CDR3 reads CASSHRWAGDHEQFF. The DNA read from the CDR3 is TGTGCCAGCAGCCACCGTTGGGCAGGGGACCATGAG.

This clone was counted ten times or more. Read coverage stops 3 residues before the CDR3 terminus; the germline J gene supplies the remainder. The chain employs TRBV13 and TRBJ1-1; 7 nucleotides match TRBD1. Trimming took 5 bases from V and 4 from J; bases not matched to a gene: 7. Germline V gene sequence: CDR1 PRHDT, CDR2 FYEKMQ (reference sequence). This CDR3 region has 14 residues. The CDR3 bases that were read are TGTGCCAGCAGCCCACAGGGGTTAGGCACTGAA. Amino acid sequence: CASSPQGLGTE. The complete CDR3 sequence is CASSPQGLGTEAFF.

This clone was counted many times. The read is 3 residues too short to cover the CDR3 end, so that end is filled in from the germline J gene. The V call is TRBV20-1, the J call TRBJ2-1; 8 nucleotides agree with TRBD2. Unmatched junction bases numbered 5, after V lost 1 base and J lost 0 bases. The CDR3 is 16 residues long. The germline V gene encodes CDR1 DFQATT and CDR2 SNEGSKA (reference sequence). Partial CDR3 DNA: TGCAGTGCTAGAGGGATAGCGGGGAGCTCCTACAATGAG. Its translation: CSARGIAGSSYNE. The CDR3 as a whole reads CSARGIAGSSYNEQFF.

Ten or more counts support this clone. CDR3 DNA (partial): TGTGCCAGCAGCTTAGCCGCCAGTGAA. Amino acid sequence: CASSLAASE. The complete CDR3 reads CASSLAASEAFF. The chain employs TRBV7-9 and TRBJ1-1, with D hard to call. The DNA ends 3 residues before the CDR3 does, and the rest of the CDR3 is filled in from the germline J gene. The CDR3 runs to 12 residues. Germline lookup yields CDR1 SEHNR and CDR2 FQNEAQ (reference sequence). V lost 0 bases and J 7 bases, leaving 6 bases between the germline ends. Full variable domain (outside the CDR3, taken from reference TRBV7-9 and TRBJ1-1): DTGVSQNPRHKITKRGQNVTFRCDPISEHNRLYWYRQTLGQGPEFLTYFQNEAQLEKSRLLSDRFSAERPKGSFSTLEIQRTEQGDSAMYLCASSLAASEAFFGQGTRLTVV.

This clone was counted ten times or more. Mismatch with germline at one junction end may stem from a read error. The sequenced fragment ends 3 residues before the CDR3 boundary, so the rest is inferred from the germline J gene. The chain combines TRBV4-2 with TRBJ2-7; no clear D gene. This CDR3 region has 14 residues. The germline gives CDR1 LGHNA, CDR2 YNFKEQ. CDR3 bases read: TGCGCCAGCAGCCAAGATGGCAGGACCTACGAG. Translation gives CASSQDGRTYE. The complete CDR3 reads CASSQDGRTYEQYF.

This clone was found many times. The CDR3 end is not reached by the read, which stops 3 residues before it; the germline J gene fills it in. The chain combines TRBV7-6 with TRBJ1-2, with 7 nucleotides matching TRBD1. V lost 5 bases to trimming and J lost 1 base; unmatched junction nucleotides: 7. CDR1 and CDR2 from the germline V gene are SGHVS and FNYEAQ. The CDR3 covers 15 residues. The sequenced part of the CDR3 DNA is TGTGCCAGCAGCAAACTCCGGGACAGTAACTATGGC. Translated: CASSKLRDSNYG. The full CDR3 sequence reads CASSKLRDSNYGYTF.

This clone showed up many times. The DNA read from the CDR3 is TGTGCCAGTAGCGCTCGGGATACG. This gives the protein CASSARDT. The CDR3 as a whole reads CASSARDTQYF. The chain couples TRBV19 to TRBJ2-3, with D unclear. The read ends 3 residues early relative to the CDR3; the germline J gene fills the gap. The germline gives CDR1 LNHDA, CDR2 SQIVND (reference sequence). Trimming shortened V by 6 bases and J by 6 bases, and 7 bases separated the two germline ends. This CDR3 has 11 amino acids.

Ten or more counts support this clone. The CDR3 extends 3 residues past the end of the read, so its final part is completed from the germline J gene. The chain is built from TRBV19 and TRBJ2-3, with TRBD1 matching over 8 bases. Germline V CDR1 and CDR2: LNHDA, SQIVND (reference sequence). The V gene end was trimmed by 2 bases and the J gene end by 0 bases; junction bases not matched to a gene: 19. The CDR3 is made up of 21 amino acids. CDR3 bases read: TGTGCCAGTAGTATAACACATGGGACAGGACCCCAACACTCTAGCACAGATACG. It codes for CASSITHGTGPQHSSTDT. The whole CDR3 sequence reads CASSITHGTGPQHSSTDTQYF. Together with reference TRBV19 and TRBJ2-3, the CDR3 gives the full variable domain: DGGITQSPKYLFRKEGQNVTLSCEQNLNHDAMYWYRQDPGQGLRLIYYSQIVNDFQKGDIAEGYSVSREKKESFPLTVTSAQKNPTAFYLCASSITHGTGPQHSSTDTQYFGPGTRLTVL.

At least ten counts were recorded for this clone. The read stops 3 residues short of the end of the CDR3; the missing end is completed from the germline J gene. The V call is TRBV5-1, the J call TRBJ1-2; 11 bases are a match to TRBD1. Germline lookup yields CDR1 SGHRS and CDR2 YFSETQ. The CDR3 is 14 amino acids. The CDR3 spells CASSPGQGALGYTF. The part of the CDR3 DNA that was read is TGCGCCAGCAGCCCCGGACAGGGGGCGTTGGGC.

The sample holds many counts of this clone. Sequencing ends 3 residues short of the CDR3 end; the germline J gene provides the rest. The chain combines TRBV19 with TRBJ1-3; no reliable D call. CDR3 size: 13 residues. CDR1 is LNHDA, CDR2 SQIVND, per germline (reference sequence). Trimming stripped 4 bases from V and 4 bases from J, with 8 bases between. The CDR3 spells CASSTPGGNTIYF. The part of the CDR3 DNA that was read is TGTGCCAGTAGTACCCCAGGAGGAAACACC.

There are many counts of this clone. The observed sequence ends 3 residues before the CDR3 terminus, with the missing tail filled in from the germline J gene. The chain has TRBV7-2 and TRBJ2-5, with D possibly TRBD1 on 5 matching bases. Per germline, CDR1 SGHTA and CDR2 FQGNSA. The CDR3 is made up of 12 amino acids. The ends were cut back, 5 bases at V and 5 bases at J, with 9 bases in the middle. CDR3 DNA (partial): TGTGCCAGCAGCCAGGGCCCCGAGACC. It translates to CASSQGPET. The whole CDR3 is CASSQGPETQYF.

This clone appeared many times. The read ends 3 residues shy of where the CDR3 ends; the end is completed using the germline J gene. The chain employs TRBV30 and TRBJ2-7; TRBD2 is a possible D gene (6 bases). The CDR3 loop spans 13 amino acids. The V end lost 3 bases, the J end lost 6 bases, and 15 bases lay between the germline ends. CDR1 and CDR2 from the germline V gene are GTSNPN and SVGIG (reference sequence). Incomplete CDR3 DNA: TGTGCCTGGAGAAACGGGCTGCGGGGCGAG. Amino acids: CAWRNGLRGE. The full CDR3 protein reads CAWRNGLRGEQYF. Full variable domain (missing parts from reference TRBV30 and TRBJ2-7): SQTIHQWPATLVQPVGSPLSLECTVEGTSNPNLYWYRQAAGRGLQLLFYSVGIGQISSEVPQNLSASRPQDRQFILSSKKLLLSDSGFYLCAWRNGLRGEQYFGPGTRLTVT.

This clone was observed at least ten times. The CDR3 extends 3 residues past the end of the read, so its final part is completed from the germline J gene. The chain employs TRBV7-9 and TRBJ2-3, with D possibly matching TRBD2 (5 bases). CDR3 length: 15 amino acids. The V and J ends lost 1 base and 2 bases respectively, with 10 bases between them. Germline V gene data show CDR1 as SEHNR and CDR2 as FQNEAQ (reference sequence). CDR3 sequence: CASSLGEGDTDTQYF. CDR3 bases read: TGTGCCAGCAGCTTAGGTGAGGGTGACACAGATACG.

There are many counts of this clone. The CDR3: CASSFRGVDSPLHF. Partial CDR3 DNA: TGCGCCAGCAGCTTCAGGGGTGTTGATTCACCC. The V and J genes are TRBV5-1 and TRBJ1-6; TRBD1 might be the D (6 bases). The read terminates 3 residues ahead of where the CDR3 ends, so the germline J gene completes it. V lost 2 bases to trimming and J lost 8 bases, with 11 bases between them. This CDR3 contains 14 residues. Germline CDR1 reads SGHRS; CDR2 reads YFSETQ.

This clone was counted at least ten times. The DNA ends 3 residues before the CDR3 does, and the rest of the CDR3 is filled in from the germline J gene. The chain couples TRBV6-1 to TRBJ2-3; D remains ambiguous. Trimming removed 2 bases at V and 4 bases at J, with 13 bases between. Germline V gene sequence: CDR1 MNHNS, CDR2 SASEGT. CDR3 length: 15 amino acids. CDR3 DNA, as far as it was read: TGTGCCAGCAGTGAACCTGCTTTGGGCGCAGATACG. This encodes CASSEPALGADT. The whole CDR3 reads CASSEPALGADTQYF.

This clone occurred many times. With the read ending 3 residues before the CDR3 end, the germline J gene is used to fill in that end. The J gene is TRBJ1-2, the V gene TRBV7-9; perhaps TRBD1 as D (5 bases). The CDR3 consists of 12 residues. Germline V gene data show CDR1 as SEHNR and CDR2 as FQNEAQ (reference sequence). V dropped 6 bases and J dropped 4 bases, with 9 bases sitting between them. Incomplete CDR3 DNA: TGTGCCAGCAGTTCGGGGGGCTATGGC. It translates to CASSSGGYG. The complete CDR3 reads CASSSGGYGYTF.

The table lists this clone with many counts. Its ends do not fully match the called genes, so a read error is possible. The read halts 3 residues ahead of the CDR3 end, with the missing end drawn from the germline J gene. The chain has TRBV4-2 and TRBJ1-2; D is possibly TRBD1 (6 bases). The length of the CDR3 is 15 residues. The germline V gene encodes CDR1 LGHNA and CDR2 YNFKEQ. Incomplete CDR3 DNA: TGCGCCAGCAGCCAAGACGCCGGACAGTACTATGGC. Amino acid sequence: CASSQDAGQYYG. The CDR3 as a whole reads CASSQDAGQYYGYTF.

This clone was found many times. Partial CDR3 DNA: TGTGCCAGTAGTAGACTACGACAGGGGGTGAACACCGGGGAG. Translating gives CASSRLRQGVNTGE. In full, the CDR3 reads CASSRLRQGVNTGELFF. The gene calls are TRBV19 and TRBJ2-2; 9 bases are shared with TRBD1. The read finishes 3 residues shy of the CDR3 end, and the germline J gene is used to complete it. Germline V gene lookup returns CDR1 LNHDA and CDR2 SQIVND (reference sequence). The V segment lost 4 bases and the J segment 1 base; nucleotides outside the gene matches: 7. This CDR3 region has 17 residues.